Listed below are T cell receptor beta chains from one sample, sequenced in a study of cytomegalovirus exposure and HLA in healthy donors. Some clones are missing from TCRdb's copy, which holds only in-frame ones; the method was immunoSEQ multiplex PCR. The table lists 140,000 or so clones, 75% to 90% of them singletons. The sample taken for sequencing was PBMCs. The receptors were sampled from a woman in her twenties or thirties in good health and CMV-seronegative. CDR3s include the opening cysteine and the closing phenylalanine or tryptophan. The order of the fields is J gene, clone size, D gene, V gene, CDR3 protein, CDR3 DNA. D genes are given only for firm matches. Not all rows give a size; the values are once, few, many and, for expanded clones, a class.

J: TRBJ1-2
size: .
D: TRBD1
V: TRBV29-1
CDR3: CSVITAGTAYGYTF
DNA: TGCAGCGTGATCACCGCCGGGACAGCCTATGGCTACACCTTC

J: TRBJ1-1
size: few
D: .
V: TRBV7-6
CDR3: CASSQRADWNTEAFF
DNA: TGTGCCAGCAGCCAGAGGGCGGATTGGAACACTGAAGCTTTCTTT

J: TRBJ2-5
size: .
D: .
V: TRBV7-3
CDR3: CASSLRVGGDQETQYF
DNA: TGTGCCAGCAGCTTAAGAGTCGGGGGAGACCAAGAGACCCAGTACTTC

J: TRBJ1-1
size: once
D: .
V: TRBV30
CDR3: CAWGPSRNTEAFF
DNA: TGTGCCTGGGGGCCTTCGCGGAACACTGAAGCTTTCTTT

J: TRBJ1-1
size: .
D: .
V: TRBV7-2
CDR3: CASSPTGPTEAFF
DNA: TGTGCCAGCAGCCCGACAGGTCCCACTGAAGCTTTCTTT

J: TRBJ2-3
size: .
D: .
V: TRBV13
CDR3: CASSPPDTDPTDTQYF
DNA: TGTGCCAGCAGCCCCCCGGACACGGACCCCACAGATACGCAGTATTTT

J: TRBJ1-4
size: .
D: .
V: TRBV30
CDR3: CACSQGLNEKLFF
DNA: TGTGCCTGCTCACAGGGATTAAACGAAAAACTGTTTTTT

J: TRBJ2-3
size: .
D: TRBD2
V: TRBV10-1
CDR3: CASSGLAGTDTQYF
DNA: TGCGCCAGCAGTGGGCTAGCGGGAACAGATACGCAGTATTTT

J: TRBJ2-7
size: .
D: .
V: TRBV10-2
CDR3: CASSEFSSYEQYF
DNA: TGCGCCAGCAGTGAGTTCAGCTCCTACGAGCAGTACTTC

J: TRBJ1-1
size: .
D: .
V: TRBV6-6
CDR3: CASSYSIGGEAFF
DNA: TGTGCCAGCAGTTACTCGATCGGGGGTGAGGCTTTCTTT

J: TRBJ2-3
size: once
D: .
V: TRBV19
CDR3: CASSIEGTSTDTQYF
DNA: TGTGCCAGTAGTATAGAGGGGACTAGCACAGATACGCAGTATTTT

J: TRBJ2-7
size: .
D: TRBD2
V: TRBV14
CDR3: CASSPVRGWEGYEQYF
DNA: TGTGCCAGCAGCCCGGTTCGAGGTTGGGAGGGCTACGAGCAGTACTTC

J: TRBJ2-7
size: .
D: TRBD2
V: TRBV7-9
CDR3: CASSSGLAGPYEQYF
DNA: TGTGCCAGCAGCTCCGGACTAGCGGGACCCTACGAGCAGTACTTC

J: TRBJ2-7
size: .
D: .
V: TRBV6-6
CDR3: CASSYPRRGTYEQYF
DNA: TGTGCCAGCAGTTACCCGCGTCGGGGTACCTACGAGCAGTACTTC

J: TRBJ1-6
size: .
D: .
V: TRBV5-1
CDR3: CASSLQGNYSPLHF
DNA: TGCGCCAGCAGCTTGCAGGGGAATTATTCACCCCTCCACTTT

J: TRBJ2-3
size: .
D: .
V: TRBV7-2
CDR3: CASSFKGVKDTQYF
DNA: TGTGCCAGCAGCTTTAAGGGGGTTAAAGATACGCAGTATTTT

J: TRBJ2-1
size: .
D: .
V: TRBV7-9
CDR3: CASSFRFRGLVGNEQFF
DNA: TGTGCCAGCAGCTTCCGTTTCCGCGGGCTAGTCGGCAATGAGCAGTTCTTC

J: TRBJ2-3
size: .
D: .
V: TRBV5-1
CDR3: CASSLRIADTQYF
DNA: TGCGCCAGCAGCCTGCGGATAGCAGATACGCAGTATTTT

J: TRBJ2-3
size: .
D: TRBD2
V: TRBV10-3
CDR3: CAISDQRGGADTQYF
DNA: TGTGCCATCAGTGACCAGCGGGGGGGTGCAGATACGCAGTATTTT